This T cell receptor beta chain came from a study of cytomegalovirus exposure and HLA in healthy donors. Study-level points and caveats: In a later analysis, parvovirus B19, influenza, CMV and Epstein-Barr virus appeared linked to several top co-occurrence clusters. Indistinguishability led to the exclusion of some V segments, TRBV6-2 and TRBV6-3 included.

It was with 60 Vbeta and 13 Jbeta primers that the PCR ran. The method was immunoSEQ multiplex PCR; TCRdb's version includes in-frame clones alone and lacks a portion of them. The table includes roughly 100,000 clones, approximately 80% detected once. Concerning this clone: Its antigen is unknown.

Donors were ostensibly healthy at sampling, although undocumented immune exposures were probable. Looked up from germline, CDR1 is SEHNR and CDR2 is FQNEAQ (reference sequence). The CDR3 sequence is 14 residues long. Trimming removed 1 base from V and 8 bases from J, with 11 bases in between. This chain links TRBV7-9 with TRBJ1-4; D unclear. The origin of this receptor is a man aged 30 to 39 in good health and CMV-seronegative. Sequenced input: PBMCs. In DNA, the CDR3 is TGTGCCAGCAGCTTAGGTGTGAGTGCCGAAAAACTGTTTTTT. Translation gives CASSLGVSAEKLFF.